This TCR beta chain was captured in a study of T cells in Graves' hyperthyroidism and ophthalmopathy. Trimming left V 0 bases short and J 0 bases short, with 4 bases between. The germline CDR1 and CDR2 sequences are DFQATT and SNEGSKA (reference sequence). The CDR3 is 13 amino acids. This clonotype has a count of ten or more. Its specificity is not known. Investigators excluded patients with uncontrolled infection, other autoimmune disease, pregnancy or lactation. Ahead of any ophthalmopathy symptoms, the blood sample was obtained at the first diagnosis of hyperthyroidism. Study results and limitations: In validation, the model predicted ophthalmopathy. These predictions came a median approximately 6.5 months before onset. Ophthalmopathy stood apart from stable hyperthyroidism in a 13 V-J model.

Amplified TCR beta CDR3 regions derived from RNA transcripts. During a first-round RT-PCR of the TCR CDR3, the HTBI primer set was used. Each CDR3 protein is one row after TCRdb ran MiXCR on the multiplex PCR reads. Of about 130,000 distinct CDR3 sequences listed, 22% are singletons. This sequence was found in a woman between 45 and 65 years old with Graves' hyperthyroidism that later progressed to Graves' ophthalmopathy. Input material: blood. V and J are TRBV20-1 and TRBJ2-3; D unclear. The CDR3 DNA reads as TGCAGTGCTAGAGAAGCGAGCACAGATACGCAGTATTTT. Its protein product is CSAREASTDTQYF.